These T cell receptor beta chains were read from a single sample in a study of human T cells and chemical hapten exposure. TCRdb ran MiXCR on the RACE reads and lists one entry per CDR3 protein. Of about 80,000 distinct CDR3 sequences detected, around 13% appear once; the ten largest clones hold approximately 4.6%. The sequencing here drew on whole blood, taken in connection with sensitization to the hapten diphenylcyclopropenone (DPC). The receptors were gathered from a woman in her forties or fifties with alopecia areata. Some clones in this sample may be carry-over from other donors' samples. Each CDR3 is given with its conserved first and last residue. The order of the fields is J gene, clone size, D gene, V gene, CDR3 DNA, CDR3 protein. A D gene is named only where the DNA matches it firmly. The listing skips clone size in some rows; elsewhere it reads once, few, many or a size class.

TRBJ2-6 few . TRBV14 TGTGCCAGCAGCCTAGTACGGGCCAACGTCCTGACTTTC CASSLVRANVLTF
TRBJ2-5 . TRBD2 TRBV5-6 TGTGCCAGCAGCCCGGGACTAGCGGGACCCTTAATCGGGGAGACCCAGTACTTC CASSPGLAGPLIGETQYF
TRBJ2-3 . . TRBV4-1 TGCGCCAGCAGCCAAGATTCAGCCAGACGCACAGATACGCAGTATTTT CASSQDSARRTDTQYF
TRBJ2-5 few TRBD2 TRBV25-1 TGTGCCAGCAGTGAACTCGGGGCGGGAGCTCAAGAGACCCAGTACTTC CASSELGAGAQETQYF
TRBJ1-4 . . TRBV28 TGTGCCAGCAGCCCCCCCGGGACCCTCCGGGAAAAACTGTTTTTT CASSPPGTLREKLFF
TRBJ2-7 . TRBD2 TRBV25-1 TGTGCCAGCAGAGCGGGGTACGAGCAGTACTTC CASRAGYEQYF
TRBJ2-7 . TRBD1 TRBV6-5 TGTGCCAGCAGGGGACAGGGCACCTACGAGCAGTACTTC CASRGQGTYEQYF
TRBJ2-5 few TRBD2 TRBV29-1 TGCAGCGCACAGGGACTAGCGACGGAGACCCAGTACTTC CSAQGLATETQYF
TRBJ2-7 few . TRBV9 TGTGCCAGCAGCGTAGAAATACAGGGCCACGAGCAGTACTTC CASSVEIQGHEQYF
TRBJ2-1 many . TRBV11-2 TGTGCCAGCAGCCACCCTTTGGGAGCGGTGTACAATGAGCAGTTCTTC CASSHPLGAVYNEQFF
TRBJ2-1 . TRBD2 TRBV7-9 TGTGCCAGCAGCGCAGATTTAGCGGGAGTCTACAATGAGCAGTTCTTC CASSADLAGVYNEQFF
TRBJ2-1 few . TRBV28 TGTGCCAGCAGTTCCCGGGACGGCCGAAAAGGGCAGTTCTTC CASSSRDGRKGQFF
TRBJ2-7 . TRBD2 TRBV7-8 TGTGCCAGCAGTCCTGGGACTAGCGTTTACGAGCAGTACTTC CASSPGTSVYEQYF
TRBJ2-6 many TRBD1 TRBV18 TGTGCCAGCTCAGGTGACAGGGCAGCTGGGGCCAACGTCCTGACTTTC CASSGDRAAGANVLTF
TRBJ1-4 few . TRBV2 TGTGCCAGCAGTCCTCTGAGGGCCGCTAATGAAAAACTGTTTTTT CASSPLRAANEKLFF
TRBJ2-1 few TRBD2 TRBV11-2 TGTGCCAGCAGCCCTCAAGTCGCTCCGGGACTAGGCTACAATGAGCAGTTCTTC CASSPQVAPGLGYNEQFF
TRBJ2-7 few . TRBV6-5 TGTGCCAGCAGTTACAGGGTAGCGGAACTCTACGAGCAGTACTTC CASSYRVAELYEQYF
TRBJ2-1 . TRBD2 TRBV6-1 TGTGCCAGCACCATAAATCTGAGACTAGCGGGAGGCGTGAACTACAATGAGCAGTTCTTC CASTINLRLAGGVNYNEQFF
TRBJ2-1 . TRBD2 TRBV19 TGTGCCAGTAGCACTAGCGGGAGTGCCTACAATGAGCAGTTCTTC CASSTSGSAYNEQFF
TRBJ1-3 . . TRBV28 TGTGCCAGCAGTCCGGGGGGGCCTGGAAACACCATATATTTT CASSPGGPGNTIYF
TRBJ2-1 . TRBD2 TRBV5-1 TGCGCCAGCAGCTTGGTTTCTAGCGGGAGCGGCGAGCAGTTCTTC CASSLVSSGSGEQFF
TRBJ2-1 . TRBD1 TRBV10-3 TGTGCCATCGGGGACAGGGGGAAGCCGAACAATGAGCAGTTCTTC CAIGDRGKPNNEQFF
TRBJ1-1 few . TRBV11-2 TGTGCCAGCAGCTTAGAGCGCAACACTGAAGCTTTCTTT CASSLERNTEAFF
TRBJ2-7 . . TRBV29-1 TGCAGCCGTGGGAGTTCTAGCGTCTACGAGCAGTACTTC CSRGSSSVYEQYF
TRBJ1-1 . . TRBV30 TGTGCCTGGAGTAATGGAGACAGGATGAACACTGAAGCTTTCTTT CAWSNGDRMNTEAFF
TRBJ2-2 . . TRBV29-1 TGCAGCGTGCTGGGACACCCCACCGGGGAGCTGTTTTTT CSVLGHPTGELFF
TRBJ2-4 many TRBD2 TRBV7-8 TGTGCCAGCGCCGGGGGGGGGCCCGAAAACATTCAGTACTTC CASAGGGPENIQYF
TRBJ1-6 . . TRBV15 TGTGCCACCAGCAGAGATCTCGTGGCGGGCAATTCACCCCTCCACTTT CATSRDLVAGNSPLHF
TRBJ2-5 few . TRBV14 TGTGCCAGCAGCCCACTTGGGACTCAACAAGAGACCCAGTACTTC CASSPLGTQQETQYF
TRBJ1-2 . . TRBV4-1 TGCGCCAGCAGCCAAGATCAGAATAACTATGGCTACACCTTC CASSQDQNNYGYTF
TRBJ2-2 . . TRBV11-2 TGTGCCAGCAGCTTGGGGGGACGCGGCACCGGGGAGCTGTTTTTT CASSLGGRGTGELFF
TRBJ2-5 . . TRBV10-3 TGTGCCGTCAGGGCCCAAGAGACCCAGTACTTC CAVRAQETQYF
TRBJ1-1 . . TRBV6-5 TGTGCCAGCAGTTACCAGTCCGGACAGAAGAACACTGAAGCTTTCTTT CASSYQSGQKNTEAFF
TRBJ2-2 . TRBD2 TRBV12-3/TRBV12-4 TGTGCCAGCGGCCCCCCGGGGGGGACCGGGGAGCTGTTTTTT CASGPPGGTGELFF
TRBJ1-1 . TRBD1 TRBV13 TGTGCCAGCAGATCAGGGGGCGTAGTCAGAACTTTCTTT CASRSGGVVRTFF
TRBJ1-3 many . TRBV6-5 TGTGCCAGCAGTGTTCAACCTCCGGGACGGGGGGAAGGAAACACCATATATTTT CASSVQPPGRGEGNTIYF
TRBJ2-4 many TRBD1 TRBV7-9 TGTGCCAGCAGCTTAGATGTTCGACCACAGGGGGGTCCTCGGTCCAAAAACATTCAGTACTTC CASSLDVRPQGGPRSKNIQYF
TRBJ2-1 few . TRBV9 TGTGCCAGCAGCCCCCTGGTGTACAATGAGCAGTTCTTC CASSPLVYNEQFF
TRBJ2-7 few TRBD2 TRBV3-1 TGTGCCAGCAGCCAATTCTACGGGAGGGCCCGGGACGAGCAGTACTTC CASSQFYGRARDEQYF
TRBJ2-7 . TRBD1 TRBV12-3/TRBV12-4 TGTGCCAGCAGTTTAGATGCCGGACAGGCCTACGAGCAGTACTTC CASSLDAGQAYEQYF
TRBJ1-1 few . TRBV15 TGTGCCACCAGCAGAGATTTTGGGGGCACTGAAGCTTTCTTT CATSRDFGGTEAFF
TRBJ2-5 . TRBD1 TRBV29-1 TGCAGCGTGTCCCCCCCAGGACAGGAACTCCAAGAGACCCAGTACTTC CSVSPPGQELQETQYF
TRBJ2-3 . . TRBV5-1 TGCGCCAGCAGCTTGGCACCGCTAGATACGCAGTATTTT CASSLAPLDTQYF
TRBJ2-7 few TRBD1 TRBV29-1 TGCAGCGTTGAAGAGGGACAGGGGTTAAGCGAGCAGTACTTC CSVEEGQGLSEQYF
TRBJ1-4 . TRBD1 TRBV19 TGTGCCAGTAGTCCCCGGGACAGGGGATCAACTAATGAAAAACTGTTTTTT CASSPRDRGSTNEKLFF
TRBJ2-5 few . TRBV28 TGTGCCAGCAGTCGGACAGCCGCCCAAGAGACCCAGTACTTC CASSRTAAQETQYF
TRBJ2-3 . TRBD2 TRBV4-1 TGCGCCAGCAGCCAAGGCCGAGGGACTAGCGGAGCTACAGATACGCAGTATTTT CASSQGRGTSGATDTQYF
TRBJ2-4 . TRBD1 TRBV29-1 TGCAGCGTTGAAGCGCCACAGGGGGCTCCGGGGGTAGACATTCAGTACTTC CSVEAPQGAPGVDIQYF
TRBJ2-5 many . TRBV5-1 TGCGCCAGCACCGAACAAAGCTCTTCAGAGACCCAGTACTTC CASTEQSSSETQYF
TRBJ2-1 . TRBD2 TRBV7-2 TGTGCCAGCAGCCCTACGGGGACTAGCGGAGAGCAGTTCTTC CASSPTGTSGEQFF
TRBJ2-7 many . TRBV28 TGTGCCAGCAGTGCGGGACTCCCAGAGCAGTACTTC CASSAGLPEQYF
TRBJ2-3 . . TRBV19 TGTGCCACCCGGGATCGCGCAGATACGCAGTATTTT CATRDRADTQYF
TRBJ1-1 . TRBD1 TRBV29-1 TGCAGCGCCGGGACAGGGTACGCTGAAGCTTTCTTT CSAGTGYAEAFF
TRBJ1-3 few TRBD1 TRBV7-8 TGTGCCAGCAGCCGTGGGACAGGGGGCACTGGAAACACCATATATTTT CASSRGTGGTGNTIYF
TRBJ2-1 . . TRBV12-3/TRBV12-4 TGTGCCAGCACCCCGTCCCATACGGGGAGTGAGCAGTTCTTC CASTPSHTGSEQFF
TRBJ2-7 many . TRBV11-2 TGTGCCAGCAGCACCAGGGGACTGAACTACGAGCAGTACTTC CASSTRGLNYEQYF
TRBJ2-1 . . TRBV5-1 TGCGCCAGCAGCTGGGCGGTTGTAGTCGGGGACTACAATGAGCAGTTCTTC CASSWAVVVGDYNEQFF
TRBJ2-3 few TRBD2 TRBV20-1 TGCAGTGCTATTAGCGGGAGGGCGAATTTCTACACAGATACGCAGTATTTT CSAISGRANFYTDTQYF
TRBJ2-3 few . TRBV11-2 TGTGCCAGCAGCCCGATCCGAGGACGGAAACTCTACTCAGATACGCAGTATTTT CASSPIRGRKLYSDTQYF
TRBJ2-7 . TRBD1 TRBV6-5 TGTGCCAGCAGTTACTCGGGGGACAGTCTCCCACTCCAGTACTTC CASSYSGDSLPLQYF